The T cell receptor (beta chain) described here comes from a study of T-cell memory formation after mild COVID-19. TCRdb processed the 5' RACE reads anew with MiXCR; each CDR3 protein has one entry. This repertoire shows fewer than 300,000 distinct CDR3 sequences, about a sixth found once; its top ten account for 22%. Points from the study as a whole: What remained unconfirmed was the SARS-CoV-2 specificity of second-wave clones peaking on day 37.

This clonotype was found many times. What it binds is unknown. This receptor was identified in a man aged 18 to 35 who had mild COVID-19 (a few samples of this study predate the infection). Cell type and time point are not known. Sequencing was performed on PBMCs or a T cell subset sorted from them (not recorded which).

Here the CDR3 DNA reads TGCAGTGCGGGGGCTAGTGGGGCCGAGACCCAGTACTTC. Translation: CSAGASGAETQYF. The gene calls are TRBV20-1 and TRBJ2-5; D is possibly TRBD1 (6 bases). V lost 6 bases, J lost 5 bases, and 16 bases lay in between. Germline V gives CDR1 DFQATT, CDR2 SNEGSKA (reference sequence). CDR3 length equals 13 residues.